These 24 T cell receptor beta chains were sequenced from one sample in a study of PD-1 and CTLA-4 blockade in melanoma (dated by TCRdb to the early 2020s). Library creation used the immunoSEQ multiplex PCR assay. TCRdb took over this immuneACCESS table, retaining in-frame rearrangements with V and J assigned. Such tables are incomplete; in checked studies, under half of the missing clones stem from an unresolved V gene, and the remainder is unexplained. For this sample there are nearly 30,000 clones; 70% to 90% appear just once. The ten largest clones add up to about 8.9% of the sample. The sequencing here drew on CD8+ T cells from peripheral blood, taken before anti-PD-1 treatment. The receptor source for this set is a human donor with melanoma.

V gene TRBV11-2 combines with J gene TRBJ1-5; 7 bases agree with TRBD1. The CDR3 runs 16 residues. Germline V gene data show CDR1 as SGHAT and CDR2 as FQNNGV. The V segment lost 0 bases and the J segment 0 bases; nucleotides outside the gene matches: 2. Written as DNA, the CDR3 is TGTGCCAGCAGCTTAGATGGGACAGATAGCAATCAGCCCCAGCATTTT. This gives the protein CASSLDGTDSNQPQHF.

This chain uses TRBV6-5 with TRBJ2-3; 8 bases match TRBD2. The germline CDR1 and CDR2 sequences are MNHEY and SVGAGI. Trimming cost V 3 bases and J 4 bases; bases outside gene matches: 3. The CDR3 is 14 amino acids. CDR3 residues: CASSYERESDTQYF. CDR3 bases: TGTGCCAGCAGTTATGAGCGGGAGTCAGATACGCAGTATTTT.

This clone appeared once. V is TRBV20-1 and J is TRBJ2-3, with D possibly TRBD2 on 6 matching bases. The germline gives CDR1 DFQATT, CDR2 SNEGSKA (reference sequence). V lost 4 bases and J 9 bases, leaving 8 bases between the germline ends. The CDR3 length is 10 residues. The CDR3 is CSATGRTQYF. CDR3 DNA: TGCAGTGCTACCGGGAGAACGCAGTATTTT.

The chain recombines TRBV28 with TRBJ1-5, with 7 bases lining up with TRBD1. Germline CDR1 is MDHEN and CDR2 is SYDVKM. V was pared by 5 bases and J by 7 bases, with 8 bases of the junction left unmatched. This CDR3 is 14 amino acids long. The CDR3 protein is CASSPMTGFQPQHF. In nucleotides, the CDR3 is TGTGCCAGCAGTCCAATGACAGGGTTCCAGCCCCAGCATTTT.

The chain uses TRBV3-1 (or the pseudogene TRBV3-2) and TRBJ2-2; D is perhaps TRBD1 (6 bases). Germline V gene data show CDR1 as LGHDT and CDR2 as YNNKEL (reference sequence). V lost 1 base and J lost 0, with 18 bases in between. The CDR3 runs to 19 residues. CDR3 bases: TGTGCCAGCAGCCAAGCAATCTGGGGGCTGGAAGCGAACACCGGGGAGCTGTTTTTT. Protein sequence: CASSQAIWGLEANTGELFF.

J is TRBJ2-7 and V is TRBV27, with TRBD1 matching over 7 bases. The CDR3 is 14 amino acids. CDR1 and CDR2 (germline): MNHEY, SMNVEV (reference sequence). V trimming: 6 bases; J trimming: 2 bases; junction bases outside the gene matches: 7. CDR3 sequence (DNA): TGTGCCAGCAGACACACAGGGGTTGCCTACGAGCAGTACTTC. Amino acid sequence: CASRHTGVAYEQYF.

Only a few counts were recorded for this clone. The junction and the germline gene differ at one end; a read error may be behind it. The CDR3 sequence: CASIETGIHEQYF. CDR3 DNA: TGCGCCAGCATTGAGACAGGGATCCACGAGCAGTACTTC. The chain employs TRBV10-2 and TRBJ2-7; TRBD1 aligns across 7 bases. This CDR3 comprises 13 residues. Germline-derived CDR1 and CDR2 are WSHSY and SAAADI.

V usage is TRBV14 and J usage is TRBJ1-1; a possible D gene is TRBD1 (6 bases). Trimming left V 4 bases short and J 0 bases short, with 12 bases between. The germline gives CDR1 SGHDN, CDR2 FVKESK. The CDR3 contains 15 residues. CDR3 in amino acids: CASSPAGALNTEAFF. The DNA for the CDR3 is TGTGCCAGCAGCCCTGCAGGGGCCCTGAACACTGAAGCTTTCTTT.

A few counts support this clone. The genes are TRBV7-9 and TRBJ2-7; 8 bases agree with TRBD1. Per germline, CDR1 SEHNR and CDR2 FQNEAQ (reference sequence). The CDR3 has 16 residues. J was trimmed by 1 base and V by 0 bases; bases with no gene match: 5. The CDR3: CASSLAGTGFSYEQYF. The CDR3 coding sequence is TGTGCCAGCAGCTTAGCGGGGACAGGATTTTCCTACGAGCAGTACTTC.

The CDR3 DNA follows: TGTGCCAGCACCTCCGGGAGGCTAGCGGGTTACGAGCAGTACTTC. Protein: CASTSGRLAGYEQYF. The rearrangement links TRBV7-8 to TRBJ2-7; TRBD2 agrees at 8 bases. The CDR3 runs to 15 residues. Germline CDR1 SGHVS, CDR2 FQNEAQ. Trimming at V came to 7 bases and at J to 4 bases, leaving 12 bases not matched to a gene.

The gene calls are TRBV30 and TRBJ1-1; D unresolved. Germline assignment: CDR1 GTSNPN and CDR2 SVGIG (reference sequence). CDR3 length equals 13 residues. The V end lost 2 bases, the J end lost 4 bases, and 11 bases lay between the germline ends. This chain's CDR3 is CAWSKEGITEAFF. DNA of the CDR3: TGTGCCTGGAGTAAGGAAGGGATCACTGAAGCTTTCTTT.

The rearrangement links TRBV6-1 to TRBJ1-3; D not resolved. The CDR3 runs 15 residues. The germline V and J ends were trimmed by 0 bases and 1 base, with 7 bases remaining between them. From germline, CDR1 is MNHNS and CDR2 SASEGT. CDR3 region: CASSEAAYSGNTIYF. The CDR3, as DNA: TGTGCCAGCAGTGAAGCGGCCTATTCTGGAAACACCATATATTTT.

The chain couples TRBV27 to TRBJ1-6; D call uncertain. The CDR3 consists of 17 residues. V lost 0 bases and J 0 bases, leaving 9 bases between the germline ends. CDR1 MNHEY and CDR2 SMNVEV come from the germline V gene (reference sequence). The CDR3 spells CASSLSAESSYNSPLHF. The DNA of the CDR3 is TGTGCCAGCAGTTTATCTGCCGAGAGCTCCTATAATTCACCCCTCCACTTT.

The V and J genes are TRBV28 and TRBJ1-1; tentatively, D is TRBD1 (5 bases). The V and J ends lost 5 bases and 3 bases respectively, with 13 bases between them. Germline CDR1 and CDR2: MDHEN and SYDVKM. This CDR3 has 14 amino acids. CDR3 loop: CASSPGEGYTEAFF. In DNA form, the CDR3 reads TGTGCCAGCAGTCCGGGGGAAGGGTACACTGAAGCTTTCTTT.

A single count supports this clone. This rearrangement joins TRBV12-5 to TRBJ2-7; 8 bases are shared with TRBD1. V was clipped by 6 bases and J by 5 bases; unmatched bases: 0. The CDR3 spans 11 residues. Germline V lookup: CDR1 LGHNT, CDR2 FRNRAP. CDR3 nucleotide sequence: TGTGCTAGTGGGACAGGGGACGAGCAGTACTTC. Translation: CASGTGDEQYF.

The chain couples TRBV7-7 to TRBJ2-1; D gene unclear. Germline V gene data show CDR1 as SSHAT and CDR2 as FNYEAQ (reference sequence). The V end lost 5 bases, the J end lost 6 bases, and 11 bases lay between the germline ends. This CDR3 spans 13 amino acids. CDR3 sequence reads: CASSPPGLNEQFF. The CDR3 coding sequence is TGTGCCAGCAGCCCCCCGGGTCTCAATGAGCAGTTCTTC.

The chain couples TRBV29-1 to TRBJ1-1; D may be TRBD1 (5 bases). The CDR3 sequence is 12 residues long. V was trimmed by 2 bases and J by 3 bases, leaving 7 bases between them. Per germline, CDR1 SQVTM and CDR2 ANQGSEA. CDR3 in DNA: TGCAGCGTTGAATGGGGGGACACTGAAGCTTTCTTT. This sequence encodes CSVEWGDTEAFF.

J is TRBJ1-2 and V is TRBV6-5, with D possibly matching TRBD1 (6 bases). The length of the CDR3 is 12 residues. CDR1 is MNHEY, CDR2 SVGAGI, per germline. Trimming took off 5 bases at V and 8 bases at J, with 12 bases between the two ends. CDR3 protein: CASSPGTPGYTF. The CDR3 coding sequence is TGTGCCAGCAGTCCCGGGACACCGGGCTACACCTTC.

This clone came up a few times. One end of the junction varies from germline; a read error may be responsible. The chain uses TRBV27 and TRBJ1-5; tentative D call: TRBD1 (6 bases). This CDR3 has 11 residues. Germline V gene data show CDR1 as MNHEY and CDR2 as SMNVEV (reference sequence). DNA of the CDR3: TGCGCCTCAGGGGACACTCAGCCCCAGCATTTT. It is translated as CASGDTQPQHF.

The CDR3 DNA follows: TGTGCCACCAGCAGAGATCAGGGACAAGAGACCCAGTACTTC. It specifies CATSRDQGQETQYF. The rearrangement links TRBV15 to TRBJ2-5; D might be TRBD1 (5 bases). V shed 0 bases and J shed 2 bases, with 7 bases lying between them. Germline CDR1 reads LNHNV; CDR2 reads YYDKDF (reference sequence). The CDR3 loop spans 14 amino acids.

V gene TRBV5-1 combines with J gene TRBJ1-2; D uncertain. V lost 0 bases, J lost 4 bases, and 16 bases lay in between. The CDR3 has 16 amino acids. Germline CDR1 reads SGHRS; CDR2 reads YFSETQ. The chain's CDR3 is CASSLEGGGPLYGYTF. The CDR3 DNA follows: TGCGCCAGCAGCTTGGAGGGAGGAGGGCCCCTCTATGGCTACACCTTC.

V is TRBV19 and J is TRBJ1-2, with 7 positions matching TRBD1. Germline V lookup: CDR1 LNHDA, CDR2 SQIVND (reference sequence). The ends lost 7 bases at V and 8 bases at J; junction bases unmatched: 19. The CDR3 length is 16 residues. For the CDR3, the DNA is TGTGCCAGTACCCCTCCCGGGACAGAGATTGCCTGGGGCTACACCTTC. Its translation: CASTPPGTEIAWGYTF.

The chain is built from TRBV5-5 and TRBJ1-1; D is ambiguous. V gave up 0 bases and J gave up 1 base, with 7 bases separating them. Germline values: CDR1 SGHKS, CDR2 YYEKEE (reference sequence). The CDR3 is 14 residues long. CDR3 coding DNA: TGTGCCAGCAGCTTGGGATTCGGGAACACTGAAGCTTTCTTT. As protein: CASSLGFGNTEAFF. Variable domain in full (rest from reference TRBV5-5 and TRBJ1-1): DAGVTQSPTHLIKTRGQQVTLRCSPISGHKSVSWYQQVLGQGPQFIFQYYEKEERGRGNFPDRFSARQFPNYSSELNVNALLLGDSALYLCASSLGFGNTEAFFGQGTRLTVV.

CDR3 sequence (DNA): TGCGCCAGCAGCCTTCCGGGCCAGAATGGCTACACCTTC. It is translated as CASSLPGQNGYTF. V is TRBV10-1 and J is TRBJ1-2; D gene uncertain. Trimming took off 6 bases at V and 6 bases at J, with 14 bases between the two ends. Germline lookup yields CDR1 WNHNN and CDR2 SYGVQD (reference sequence). The CDR3 sequence is 13 residues long.